What follows describes a single T cell receptor beta chain. No antigen is known for it. No base qualities exist here, and no much larger clone lies one base off it. The data were taken from a study of blood T cell repertoires in COVID-19 (dated by TCRdb to 2020 to 2022). In the study overall: Samples covering the acute and convalescent phases of COVID-19 were provided by collaborators in the United States, Italy and Spain. A de-identified subject ID, COVID-19 status, age in years and sex were almost always included in the sample metadata. The samples were drawn from two sources: the first 160 participants of the ongoing ImmuneRACE study, and over 950 subjects contributed by 6 global collaborators. A freely available public database, intended as a resource for researchers studying the immune response to SARS-CoV-2, is where the repertoires were released. The dataset comprised deeply sampled blood TCRbeta repertoires from subjects exposed to, actively infected with, or recovered from COVID-19. Where HLA class I and class II types were available, the types were taken from metadata supplied by the sample provider, not from assay-based typing. The prospective study material was composed of cDNA or gDNA derived from T cells, B-cell-depleted T cells, or PBMCs. Here is what the overall study found, with its caveats: How much clinical and demographic metadata was included differed by source and by participant, and the metadata was provided uncurated.

The immunoSEQ Assay, a bias-controlled multiplex PCR, was used to amplify TCRbeta CDR3 regions from genomic DNA. The study's processing was this. Within the assay, amplification of reference gene primers was used to estimate how many nucleated cells each sample contained. To quantify the absolute abundance of each unique TCRbeta CDR3 rearrangement, sequence reads were collapsed and filtered. For each sample, productive Simpson clonality was calculated as the square root of Simpson's diversity index over productive rearrangements. TCRdb provides this immuneACCESS table in a form limited to in-frame rearrangements. Some clones are lacking; in checked studies, under half of them reflect an unresolved V gene, and why the rest are absent is not known. V, J and clone size were drawn from that table, and D and trimming were deduced from the DNA. For this sample there are about 58,000 clones; approximately 90% appear just once. Around 1.5% of the sample is in the top ten clones.

V is pruned by 0 bases and J by 3 bases, leaving 17 bases of the junction without a gene match. The CDR3 holds 21 amino acids from the cysteine to the phenylalanine. Just the 63-base CDR3 DNA is kept, in frame starting at base 1. As encoded in the germline V gene, CDR1 is MNHEY while CDR2 is SVGEGT. Whole blood was collected in K2EDTA tubes by collaborating institutions according to the institutions' own protocols. For TCRbeta analysis, collaborators shipped samples as frozen whole blood, isolated PBMCs, or DNA extracted from either of those sample types. The V and J genes are TRBV6-2 or TRBV6-3 and TRBJ2-3, and 11 junction bases match TRBD1. Sequenced sample: peripheral blood. This receptor was obtained from a man aged 55 to 70 with acute or convalescent COVID-19. The DNA is TGTGCCAGCAGTTACTCCCCCTTGGACAGGGGGCAAACTAAGTGGACAGATACGCAGTATTTT. Its protein product is CASSYSPLDRGQTKWTDTQYF.